This T cell receptor (beta chain) is drawn from a study of blood T cell repertoires in COVID-19. The CDR3 loop spans 11 amino acids. Per germline, CDR1 SEHNR and CDR2 FQNEAQ (reference sequence). V lost 5 bases, J lost 8 bases, and 6 bases lay in between. In the authors' workflow: Nucleated cell counts were estimated from reference gene primer amplification. Profiling relied on immunoSEQ multiplex PCR, and the TCRdb table lists in-frame clones only, not all of them. Clonal size and the V and J genes are those of that table, whereas D and trimming came from the DNA. The table includes approximately 350,000 clones, 80% to 90% detected once. Only one count was recorded for this clone.

The sequence came from a man aged 18 to 35 who had recovered from COVID-19. The sequenced sample was PBMCs or T cells enriched from blood (not recorded which). The V and J genes are TRBV7-9 and TRBJ1-4, with D uncertain. The CDR3 here is CASSLREKLFF. CDR3 sequence (DNA): TGTGCCAGCAGCCTTAGAGAAAAACTGTTTTTT.